What follows describes a single TCR beta chain. The antigen remains unidentified. Average productive template count per sample was 40,000 to 45,000. Generated by immunoSEQ multiplex PCR, the TCRdb table keeps only in-frame clones and is missing some. The sample holds approximately 20,000 clones, approximately 92% seen once. This sample was taken from a study of STAT3 mutations in large granular lymphocyte leukemia. Study summary: Roughly half the longitudinally sequenced T-LGLL patients had canonical STAT3 mutations. More than half of T-LGLL patients received immunosuppressive therapy. Study results and limitations: Every T-cell large granular lymphocyte leukemia patient had at least one immunodominant TCR beta clonotype. Samples missed the first appearance of the clone.

Sequencing was done on a sample of peripheral blood mononuclear cells. The receptor's source is a man in his sixties with T-cell large granular lymphocyte leukemia. Some clones in this sample may be carry-over from other donors' samples.

This chain's CDR3 is CASRTGTGNTEAFF. CDR3 DNA sequence: TGCGCCAGCAGAACCGGGACGGGGAACACTGAAGCTTTCTTT. The chain employs TRBV5-1 and TRBJ1-1; D perhaps matches TRBD1 (5 bases). In germline, CDR1 is SGHRS, CDR2 YFSETQ. The CDR3 is 14 amino acids. V shed 5 bases and J shed 1 base, with 12 bases lying between them.